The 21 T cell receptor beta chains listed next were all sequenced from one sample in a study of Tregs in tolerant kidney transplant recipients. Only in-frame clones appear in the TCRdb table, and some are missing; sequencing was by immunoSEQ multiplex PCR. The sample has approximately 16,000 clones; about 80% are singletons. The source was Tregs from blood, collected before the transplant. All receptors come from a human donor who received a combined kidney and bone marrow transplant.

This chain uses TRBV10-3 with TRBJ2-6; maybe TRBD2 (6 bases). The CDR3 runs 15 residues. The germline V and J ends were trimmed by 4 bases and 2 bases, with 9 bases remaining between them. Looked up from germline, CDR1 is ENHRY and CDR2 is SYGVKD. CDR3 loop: CAISAWGAGANVLTF. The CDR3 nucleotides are TGTGCCATCAGTGCATGGGGGGCTGGGGCCAACGTCCTGACTTTC.

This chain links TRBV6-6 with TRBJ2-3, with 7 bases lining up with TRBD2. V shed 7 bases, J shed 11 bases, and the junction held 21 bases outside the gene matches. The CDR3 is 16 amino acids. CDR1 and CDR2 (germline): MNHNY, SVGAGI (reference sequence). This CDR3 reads CASTPGWASPAGEQYF. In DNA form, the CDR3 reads TGTGCCAGCACCCCGGGCTGGGCTAGCCCTGCGGGAGAGCAGTATTTT.

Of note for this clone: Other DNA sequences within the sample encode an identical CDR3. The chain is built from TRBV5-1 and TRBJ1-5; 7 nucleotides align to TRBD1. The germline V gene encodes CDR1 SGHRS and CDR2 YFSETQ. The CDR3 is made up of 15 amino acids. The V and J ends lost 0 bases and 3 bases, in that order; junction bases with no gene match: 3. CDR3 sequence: CASSLGDSSNQPQHF. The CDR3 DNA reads TGCGCCAGCAGCTTGGGGGACAGCTCCAATCAGCCCCAGCATTTT.

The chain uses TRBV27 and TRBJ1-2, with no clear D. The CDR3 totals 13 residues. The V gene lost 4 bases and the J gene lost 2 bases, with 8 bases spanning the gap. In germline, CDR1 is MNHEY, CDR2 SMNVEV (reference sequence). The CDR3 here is CASSSRFNYGYTF. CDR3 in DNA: TGTGCCAGCAGTTCCCGGTTCAACTATGGCTACACCTTC.

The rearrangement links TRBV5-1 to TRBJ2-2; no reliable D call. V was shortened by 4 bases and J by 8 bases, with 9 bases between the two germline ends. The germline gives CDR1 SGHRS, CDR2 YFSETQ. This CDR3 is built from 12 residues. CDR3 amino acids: CASSAFQGELFF. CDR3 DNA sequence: TGCGCCAGCAGCGCTTTCCAGGGGGAGCTGTTTTTT.

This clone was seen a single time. Here the CDR3 reads CASRLTANTEAFF. Here the CDR3 DNA reads TGTGCCAGCAGGCTTACAGCGAACACTGAAGCTTTCTTT. The V and J genes are TRBV6-5 and TRBJ1-1, with D hard to call. The length of the CDR3 is 13 residues. Germline CDR1 reads MNHEY; CDR2 reads SVGAGI. Trimming pared 6 bases from V and 1 base from J, leaving 9 bases between.

The CDR3 nucleotides read TGCGCCAGCAGCCTGGGGGGAACTAATGAAAAACTGTTTTTT. Translating gives CASSLGGTNEKLFF. V usage is TRBV4-3 and J usage is TRBJ1-4, with D tentatively TRBD1 (5 bases). CDR1 and CDR2 (germline): LGHNA, YSLEER. CDR3 length: 14 amino acids. Trimming shortened V by 4 bases and J by 1 base, and 7 bases separated the two germline ends.

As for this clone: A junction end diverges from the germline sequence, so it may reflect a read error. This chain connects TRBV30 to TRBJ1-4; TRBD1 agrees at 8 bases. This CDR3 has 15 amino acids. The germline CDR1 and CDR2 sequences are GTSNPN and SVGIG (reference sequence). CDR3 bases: TGCGGGGCCCATCGACAGGGGAGGACTAATGAAAAACTGTTTTTT. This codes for CGAHRQGRTNEKLFF. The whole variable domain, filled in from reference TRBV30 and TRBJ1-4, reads SQTIHQWPATLVQPVGSPLSLECTVEGTSNPNLYWYRQAAGRGLQLLFYSVGIGQISSEVPQNLSASRPQDRQFILSSKKLLLSDSGFYLCGAHRQGRTNEKLFFGSGTQLSVL.

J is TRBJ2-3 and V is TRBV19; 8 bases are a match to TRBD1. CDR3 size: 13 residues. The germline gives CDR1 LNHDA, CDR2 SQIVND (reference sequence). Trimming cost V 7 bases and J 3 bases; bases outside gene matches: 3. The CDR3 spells CASKNRGTDTQYF. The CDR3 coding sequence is TGTGCCAGTAAAAACAGGGGGACAGATACGCAGTATTTT.

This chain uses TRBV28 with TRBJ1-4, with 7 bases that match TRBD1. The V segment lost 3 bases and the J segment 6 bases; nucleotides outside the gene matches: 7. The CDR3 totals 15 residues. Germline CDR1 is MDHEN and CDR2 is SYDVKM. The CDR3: CASSFGGQTDEKLFF. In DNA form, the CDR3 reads TGTGCCAGCAGTTTTGGGGGACAGACGGATGAAAAACTGTTTTTT.

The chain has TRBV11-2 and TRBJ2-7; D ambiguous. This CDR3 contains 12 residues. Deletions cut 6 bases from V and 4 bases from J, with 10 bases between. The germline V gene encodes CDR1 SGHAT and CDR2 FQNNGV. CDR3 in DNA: TGTGCCAGCAGGGGTGGCGGATACGAGCAGTACTTC. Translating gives CASRGGGYEQYF.

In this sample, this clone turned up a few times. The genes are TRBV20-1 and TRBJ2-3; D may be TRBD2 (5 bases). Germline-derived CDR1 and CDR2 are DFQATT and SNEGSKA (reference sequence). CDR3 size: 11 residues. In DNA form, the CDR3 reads TGCAGGGCCGACCGGGGAGATACGCAGTATTTT. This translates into CRADRGDTQYF.

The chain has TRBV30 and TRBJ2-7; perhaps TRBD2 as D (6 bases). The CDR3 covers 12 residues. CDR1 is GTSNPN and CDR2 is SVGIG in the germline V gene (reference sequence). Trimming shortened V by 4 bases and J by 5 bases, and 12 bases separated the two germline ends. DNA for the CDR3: TGTGCCTGGACAGGGACTCGGGACGAGCAGTACTTC. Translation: CAWTGTRDEQYF.

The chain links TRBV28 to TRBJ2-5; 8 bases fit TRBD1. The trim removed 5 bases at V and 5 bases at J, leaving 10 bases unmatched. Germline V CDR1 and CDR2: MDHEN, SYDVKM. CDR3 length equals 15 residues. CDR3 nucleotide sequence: TGTGCCAGCAGTCGAGGACAGGGATTGTGGGAGACCCAGTACTTC. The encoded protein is CASSRGQGLWETQYF. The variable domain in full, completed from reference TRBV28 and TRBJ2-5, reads DVKVTQSSRYLVKRTGEKVFLECVQDMDHENMFWYRQDPGLGLRLIYFSYDVKMKEKGDIPEGYSVSREKKERFSLILESASTNQTSMYLCASSRGQGLWETQYFGPGTRLLVL.

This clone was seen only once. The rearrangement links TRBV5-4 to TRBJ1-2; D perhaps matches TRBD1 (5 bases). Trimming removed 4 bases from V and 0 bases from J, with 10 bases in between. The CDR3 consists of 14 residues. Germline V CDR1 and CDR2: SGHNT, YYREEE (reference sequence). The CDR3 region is CASSRQPTNYGYTF. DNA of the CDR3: TGTGCCAGCAGCCGACAGCCAACTAACTATGGCTACACCTTC.

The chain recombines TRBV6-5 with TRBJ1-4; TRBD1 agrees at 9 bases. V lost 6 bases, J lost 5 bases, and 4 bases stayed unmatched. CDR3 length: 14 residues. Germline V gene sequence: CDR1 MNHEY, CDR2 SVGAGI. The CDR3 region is CASRTTGGNEKLFF. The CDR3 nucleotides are TGTGCCAGCAGGACGACAGGGGGGAATGAAAAACTGTTTTTT.

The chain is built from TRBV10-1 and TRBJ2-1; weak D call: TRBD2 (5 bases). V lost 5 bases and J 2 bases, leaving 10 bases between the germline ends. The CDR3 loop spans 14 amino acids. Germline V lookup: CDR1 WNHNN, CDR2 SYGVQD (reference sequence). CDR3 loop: CASSTGITYNEQFF. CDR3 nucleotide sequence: TGCGCCAGCAGTACCGGGATTACCTACAATGAGCAGTTCTTC.

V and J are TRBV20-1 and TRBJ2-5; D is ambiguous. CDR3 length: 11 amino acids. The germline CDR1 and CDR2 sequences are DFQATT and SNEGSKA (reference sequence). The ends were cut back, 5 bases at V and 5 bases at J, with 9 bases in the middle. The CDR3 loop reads CSALLRETQYF. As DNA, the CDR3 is TGCAGTGCTCTTCTTCGGGAGACCCAGTACTTC.

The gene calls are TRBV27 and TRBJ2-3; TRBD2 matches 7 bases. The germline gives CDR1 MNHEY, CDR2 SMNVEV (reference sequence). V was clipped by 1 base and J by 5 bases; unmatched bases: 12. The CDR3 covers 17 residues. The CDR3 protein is CASSLLSGTGRGDTQYF. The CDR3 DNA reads TGTGCCAGCAGTTTATTGAGCGGGACGGGTCGGGGAGATACGCAGTATTTT.

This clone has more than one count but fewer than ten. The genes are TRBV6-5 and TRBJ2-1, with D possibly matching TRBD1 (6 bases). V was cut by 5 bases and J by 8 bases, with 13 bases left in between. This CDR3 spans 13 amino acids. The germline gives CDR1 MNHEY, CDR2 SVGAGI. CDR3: CASSRPSGDEQFF. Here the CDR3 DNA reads TGTGCCAGCAGTCGGCCCTCAGGGGATGAGCAGTTCTTC.

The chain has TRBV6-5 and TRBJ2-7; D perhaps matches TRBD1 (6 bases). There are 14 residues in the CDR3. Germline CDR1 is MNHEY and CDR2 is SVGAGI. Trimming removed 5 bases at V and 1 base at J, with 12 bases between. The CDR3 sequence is CASSRTELSYEQYF. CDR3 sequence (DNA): TGTGCCAGCAGTAGGACAGAATTGTCCTACGAGCAGTACTTC.